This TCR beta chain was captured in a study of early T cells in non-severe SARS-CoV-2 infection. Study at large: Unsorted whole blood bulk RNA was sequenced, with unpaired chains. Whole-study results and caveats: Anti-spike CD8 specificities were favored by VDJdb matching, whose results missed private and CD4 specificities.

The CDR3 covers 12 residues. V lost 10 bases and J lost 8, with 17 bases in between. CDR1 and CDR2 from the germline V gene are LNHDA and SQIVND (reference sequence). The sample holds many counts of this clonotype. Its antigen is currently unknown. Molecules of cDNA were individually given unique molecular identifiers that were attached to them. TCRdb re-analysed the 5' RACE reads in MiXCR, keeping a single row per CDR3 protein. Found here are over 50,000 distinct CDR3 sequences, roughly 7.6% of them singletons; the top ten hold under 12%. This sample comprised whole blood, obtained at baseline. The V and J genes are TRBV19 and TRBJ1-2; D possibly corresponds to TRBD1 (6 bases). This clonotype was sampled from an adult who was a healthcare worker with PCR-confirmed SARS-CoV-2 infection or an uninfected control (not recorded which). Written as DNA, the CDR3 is TGTGCCACTACTCAGGGGAACAGGGGCTACACCTTC. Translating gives CATTQGNRGYTF.